This TCR beta chain derives from a study of T cell repertoires in cytomegalovirus infection. Background on the study: CMV infection together with matching HLA type was indicated by public TCR beta signatures.

Study-wide findings and caveats: Dominant in the ex vivo response were TCR beta clonotypes restricted by HLA-C and specific for CMV. Cumulative frequency (of public TCR beta family members) identified carriers of CMV plus the relevant HLA.

This CDR3 has 18 residues. Germline V CDR1 and CDR2: LNHNV, YYDKDF (reference sequence). V lost 3 bases to trimming and J lost 2 bases; unmatched junction nucleotides: 8. A remark on this clonotype: Its antigen is undetermined.

From the reads, TCRdb called clonotypes with MiXCR, one entry per CDR3 protein. In the table there are roughly 720,000 distinct CDR3 sequences, 35% to 40% of which are singletons. The receptor was isolated from a human donor in good health (CMV status not recorded). Some clones in this sample may be carry-over from other donors' samples. The genes are TRBV15 and TRBJ2-5; 14 bases align to TRBD2. Sequenced sample: PBMCs. CDR3 sequence: CATSSTTSGRARQETQYF. The DNA for the CDR3 is TGTGCCACCAGCAGCACGACTAGCGGGAGGGCGCGGCAAGAGACCCAGTACTTC. Based on the CDR3 plus reference TRBV15 and TRBJ2-5, the full variable domain is DAMVIQNPRYQVTQFGKPVTLSCSQTLNHNVMYWYQQKSSQAPKLLFHYYDKDFNNEADTPDNFQSRRPNTSFCFLDIRSPGLGDTAMYLCATSSTTSGRARQETQYFGPGTRLLVL.